This T cell receptor (beta chain) was identified during a study of T cell responses to AZD1222 COVID-19 vaccine. CDR1 MGHDK and CDR2 SYGVNS come from the germline V gene. This CDR3 has 15 amino acids. Trimming stripped 7 bases from V and 4 bases from J, with 19 bases between. Notes on the study in general: Spike-specific TCRs gained breadth and depth after people received two AZD1222 doses. The repertoires were collected only after the peak T cell response. Of spike-specific TCRs, nearly half reportedly target regions left unmutated in variants.

About this clone itself: Its antigen is not identified.

Doses given second, at about 4 or about 12 weeks, were pooled. The table came from immunoSEQ multiplex PCR; TCRdb's copy has only in-frame clones and leaves some out. The profile shows approximately 84,000 clones, more than 80% of them singletons. The sequencing here drew on peripheral blood, taken 28 days after the second AZD1222 dose. The receptor comes from an adult who received the AZD1222 COVID-19 vaccine. This chain connects TRBV25-1 to TRBJ1-2; possibly TRBD1 for D (5 bases). CDR3 in amino acids: CASTPQRQTLYGYTF. CDR3 nucleotides: TGTGCCAGCACCCCCCAAAGACAGACGCTCTATGGCTACACCTTC.